The 29 T cell receptor beta chains given below trace back to one sample, sequenced in a study of somatic mutations in cytotoxic T cells in rheumatoid arthritis. Using immunoSEQ multiplex PCR, the repertoire was profiled, and TCRdb retains in-frame clones only, with some absent. The table records about 29,000 clones, approximately 86% of them present only once. Source material: CD8+ T cells sorted from blood. The receptors come from an adult with rheumatoid arthritis.

The CDR3: CASTLGASGSTDTQYF. The CDR3, as DNA: TGTGCCAGCACCCTAGGAGCTAGCGGGAGTACAGATACGCAGTATTTT. This chain joins TRBV4-2 and TRBJ2-3; TRBD2 matches 10 bases. The CDR3 is 16 amino acids. Trimming at V came to 7 bases and at J to 3 bases, leaving 10 bases not matched to a gene. Germline loops: CDR1 LGHNA, CDR2 YNFKEQ.

This CDR3 is CAWSWSAGTGELFF. CDR3 nucleotides: TGTGCCTGGAGTTGGTCTGCGGGGACCGGGGAGCTGTTTTTT. The chain recombines TRBV30 with TRBJ2-2; perhaps TRBD2 as D (6 bases). The CDR3 extends over 14 amino acids. Deletions cut 2 bases from V and 5 bases from J, with 12 bases between. CDR1 and CDR2 from the germline V gene are GTSNPN and SVGIG (reference sequence).

The rearrangement uses TRBV5-6 and TRBJ1-6; TRBD1 might be the D (6 bases). V lost 0 bases and J lost 0, with 10 bases in between. The CDR3 runs 17 residues. CDR1 and CDR2 (germline): SGHDT, YYEEEE. CDR3 region: CASSLGAGDSYNSPLHF. The CDR3 coding sequence is TGTGCCAGCAGCTTGGGGGCAGGGGACTCCTATAATTCACCCCTCCACTTT.

The rearrangement uses TRBV5-6 and TRBJ1-1, with 7 bases aligning to TRBD1. The CDR3 contains 15 residues. Germline V lookup: CDR1 SGHDT, CDR2 YYEEEE. The ends lost 4 bases at V and 0 bases at J; junction bases unmatched: 6. Written as DNA, the CDR3 is TGTGCCAGCAGCCCAAAACAGGGGATGAACACTGAAGCTTTCTTT. Its protein is CASSPKQGMNTEAFF.

The V call is TRBV4-1, the J call TRBJ2-5, with TRBD2 matching 7 bases. Germline values: CDR1 MGHRA, CDR2 YSYEKL. J gave up 2 bases and V 4 bases, and 7 bases lay outside the gene matches. The CDR3 totals 15 residues. CDR3 sequence reads: CASSRQWGGQETQYF. As DNA, the CDR3 is TGCGCCAGCAGCCGCCAATGGGGGGGGCAAGAGACCCAGTACTTC.

The chain links TRBV30 to TRBJ1-5; D unresolved. The ends were cut back, 3 bases at V and 1 base at J, with 13 bases in the middle. Germline assignment: CDR1 GTSNPN and CDR2 SVGIG (reference sequence). The CDR3 totals 15 residues. CDR3 DNA sequence: TGTGCCTGGAGGGAGGGTAACGGGAGCAATCAGCCCCAGCATTTT. Amino acids: CAWREGNGSNQPQHF.

This clone has only one observation. The chain combines TRBV7-3 with TRBJ2-1; TRBD2 aligns across 10 bases. This CDR3 contains 15 residues. The germline V gene encodes CDR1 SGHTA and CDR2 FQGTGA. With V trimmed by 5 bases and J by 7 bases, 8 bases remained unmatched. The CDR3 DNA reads as TGTGCCAGCAGCGCTTCAGCGGGAGGGTTAAATGAGCAGTTCTTC. Protein sequence: CASSASAGGLNEQFF.

The CDR3 reads CASSLPLGGFDGYTF. CDR3 DNA sequence: TGTGCCAGCAGCTTACCGTTGGGTGGGTTCGATGGCTACACCTTC. The chain recombines TRBV7-9 with TRBJ1-2, with D uncertain. The germline V gene has CDR1 SEHNR and CDR2 FQNEAQ (reference sequence). Trimming took off 2 bases at V and 6 bases at J, with 16 bases between the two ends. The CDR3 has 15 residues.

This clone appeared a single time. The V gene is TRBV27, the J gene TRBJ2-7, with 8 positions matching TRBD1. Germline CDR1 MNHEY, CDR2 SMNVEV (reference sequence). V trimming: 3 bases; J trimming: 0 bases; junction bases outside the gene matches: 4. CDR3 length equals 15 residues. In nucleotides, the CDR3 is TGTGCCAGCAGTTTCCGGGACAGGAGCTCCTACGAGCAGTACTTC. Protein: CASSFRDRSSYEQYF.

This chain uses TRBV25-1 with TRBJ1-6; D gene uncertain. Germline V gene lookup returns CDR1 MGHDK and CDR2 SYGVNS. V was trimmed by 1 base and J by 6 bases, leaving 13 bases between them. CDR3 length equals 16 residues. The CDR3 region is CASSEFRNLINSPLHF. The CDR3 DNA reads as TGTGCCAGCAGTGAATTTAGAAATTTGATTAATTCACCCCTCCACTTT.

This chain uses TRBV19 with TRBJ2-1, with no clear D. The V gene's germline CDR1 is LNHDA and CDR2 SQIVND (reference sequence). V was trimmed by 5 bases and J by 5 bases, leaving 10 bases between them. CDR3 size: 13 residues. CDR3 nucleotide sequence: TGTGCCAGTAGTGCCATTTTGCACAATGAGCAGTTCTTC. Translating gives CASSAILHNEQFF.

The table lists this clone with a count of one. The chain recombines TRBV29-1 with TRBJ2-5, with D possibly matching TRBD2 (6 bases). CDR1 is SQVTM, CDR2 ANQGSEA, per germline. The CDR3 spans 14 residues. Trimming stripped 0 bases from V and 7 bases from J, with 15 bases between. The CDR3 bases are TGCAGCGTTGAAGATCCCTCGGGGAGGTGGACCCAGTACTTC. Amino acid sequence: CSVEDPSGRWTQYF. The full variable domain, with the rest looked up from reference TRBV29-1 and TRBJ2-5, is SAVISQKPSRDICQRGTSLTIQCQVDSQVTMMFWYRQQPGQSLTLIATANQGSEATYESGFVIDKFPISRPNLTFSTLTVSNMSPEDSSIYLCSVEDPSGRWTQYFGPGTRLLVL.

The chain recombines TRBV7-9 with TRBJ2-3, with TRBD2 matching over 14 bases. CDR3 size: 17 residues. V gave up 5 bases and J gave up 6 bases; unmatched junction bases: 10. Germline CDR1 reads SEHNR; CDR2 reads FQNEAQ (reference sequence). CDR3 bases: TGTGCCAGCAGCGAGCCATACGGGACTAGCGGGAGCGATACGCAGTATTTT. It specifies CASSEPYGTSGSDTQYF. The full variable domain, in which reference TRBV7-9 and TRBJ2-3 provide the parts outside the CDR3, is DTGVSQNPRHKITKRGQNVTFRCDPISEHNRLYWYRQTLGQGPEFLTYFQNEAQLEKSRLLSDRFSAERPKGSFSTLEIQRTEQGDSAMYLCASSEPYGTSGSDTQYFGPGTRLTVL.

This chain links TRBV7-2 with TRBJ2-3; tentative D call: TRBD2 (6 bases). The V end was cut by 1 base, the J end by 2 bases, with 7 bases between. Germline CDR1 SGHTA, CDR2 FQGNSA. This CDR3 is built from 14 residues. The CDR3 sequence: CASSLGEDTDTQYF. The DNA of the CDR3 is TGTGCCAGCAGCTTAGGGGAGGACACAGATACGCAGTATTTT. The full variable domain, with the rest looked up from reference TRBV7-2 and TRBJ2-3, is GAGVSQSPSNKVTEKGKDVELRCDPISGHTALYWYRQSLGQGLEFLIYFQGNSAPDKSGLPSDRFSAERTGGSVSTLTIQRTQQEDSAVYLCASSLGEDTDTQYFGPGTRLTVL.

This chain connects TRBV6-5 to TRBJ1-1; the D gene is possibly TRBD1 (5 bases). The CDR3 runs to 13 residues. Looked up from germline, CDR1 is MNHEY and CDR2 is SVGAGI. V gave up 5 bases and J gave up 4 bases, with 11 bases separating them. The CDR3 DNA follows: TGTGCCAGCAGTATTCCGGGGGTCACTGAAGCTTTCTTT. This gives the protein CASSIPGVTEAFF.

The genes are TRBV7-2 and TRBJ2-3; no clear D gene. The CDR3 is 14 amino acids. Germline V gene sequence: CDR1 SGHTA, CDR2 FQGNSA. With 1 base removed from V and 4 bases from J, the gap between germline ends came to 9 bases. The CDR3 loop reads CASSLVLGPDTQYF. DNA of the CDR3: TGTGCCAGCAGCTTAGTCTTAGGGCCAGATACGCAGTATTTT.

The rearrangement joins TRBV27 to TRBJ2-7; D uncertain. The germline CDR1 and CDR2 sequences are MNHEY and SMNVEV (reference sequence). V was pared by 2 bases and J by 0 bases, with 5 bases between. This CDR3 contains 13 residues. CDR3 bases: TGTGCCAGCAGTTTAGGGATCTCCTACGAGCAGTACTTC. This sequence encodes CASSLGISYEQYF.

This clone occurred once. This chain uses TRBV7-9 with TRBJ1-6; no firm D call. The CDR3 length is 11 residues. CDR1 is SEHNR and CDR2 is FQNEAQ in the germline V gene (reference sequence). V gave up 5 bases and J gave up 6 bases, with 2 bases separating them. Here the CDR3 DNA reads TGTGCCAGCAGCCCTAATTCACCCCTCCACTTT. It translates to CASSPNSPLHF.

This clone turned up a few times. This sequence joins TRBV11-2 and TRBJ1-1; TRBD1 is a possible D gene (5 bases). Trimming cost V 5 bases and J 1 base, with 11 bases left between them. In germline, CDR1 is SGHAT, CDR2 FQNNGV. The CDR3 extends over 14 amino acids. The CDR3 reads CASSGAGPNTEAFF. The CDR3 bases are TGTGCCAGCAGCGGGGCTGGACCGAACACTGAAGCTTTCTTT.

CDR3 DNA: TGTGCCAGCGGGATGGTTCGGAACGAGCAGTACTTC. This gives the protein CASGMVRNEQYF. The chain employs TRBV2 and TRBJ2-7; no firm D call. This CDR3 is built from 12 residues. V gave up 8 bases and J gave up 5 bases, with 13 bases separating them. Germline V gene sequence: CDR1 SNHLY, CDR2 FYNNEI.

As to this clone: A read error may produce the germline difference seen at one junction end. V is TRBV5-6 and J is TRBJ1-1; the D is unclear. This CDR3 has 14 amino acids. The germline V gene encodes CDR1 SGHDT and CDR2 YYEEEE. CDR3 in DNA: TGTGCCAGCAGTTTGGACGGCATGAACACTGAAGCTTTCTTT. Translating gives CASSLDGMNTEAFF.

CDR3 in amino acids: CASSQPGQEDLAKNIQYF. The CDR3, as DNA: TGTGCCAGCAGCCAACCGGGACAAGAAGATCTAGCCAAAAACATTCAGTACTTC. The chain combines TRBV7-9 with TRBJ2-4; a weak D match, TRBD1 (6 bases). The CDR3 is 18 residues long. The V and J ends lost 5 bases and 0 bases respectively, with 20 bases between them. CDR1 is SEHNR and CDR2 is FQNEAQ in the germline V gene (reference sequence).

The chain uses TRBV4-3 and TRBJ2-3; 8 bases are shared with TRBD1. The V segment lost 0 bases and the J segment 1 base; nucleotides outside the gene matches: 3. Germline values: CDR1 LGHNA, CDR2 YSLEER. The CDR3 loop spans 16 amino acids. The CDR3: CASSQDMGQGTDTQYF. As DNA, the CDR3 is TGCGCCAGCAGCCAAGATATGGGACAGGGCACAGATACGCAGTATTTT.

The CDR3 DNA follows: TGCGCCAGCAGCGATCCGGGACTAGCGGGAGCCGAGCAGTACTTC. Translating it yields CASSDPGLAGAEQYF. The chain uses TRBV10-2 and TRBJ2-7, with 14 bases lining up with TRBD2. The CDR3 has 15 amino acids. J lost 6 bases, V lost 6 bases, and 7 bases had no gene match. The germline V gene has CDR1 WSHSY and CDR2 SAAADI.

This clone was counted only a few times. The chain combines TRBV7-9 with TRBJ1-1, with D possibly matching TRBD1 (5 bases). This CDR3 has 14 residues. Trimming took off 1 base at V and 1 base at J, with 7 bases between the two ends. In germline, CDR1 is SEHNR, CDR2 FQNEAQ (reference sequence). CDR3 amino acids: CASSLGGANTEAFF. For the CDR3, the DNA is TGTGCCAGCAGCTTAGGAGGGGCGAACACTGAAGCTTTCTTT.

In this sample, this clone turned up once. The gene calls are TRBV12-5 and TRBJ1-1; 10 bases line up with TRBD1. The junction had 8 bases not matched to a gene; V was cut back by 0 bases and J by 7 bases. Germline V gene sequence: CDR1 LGHNT, CDR2 FRNRAP. There are 16 residues in the CDR3. CDR3 sequence: CASGLVGLGQGVEAFF. In DNA, the CDR3 is TGTGCTAGTGGTTTGGTAGGGTTAGGACAGGGGGTTGAAGCTTTCTTT.

V is TRBV25-1 and J is TRBJ2-6, with a tentative D call TRBD2 (5 bases). The CDR3 has 17 residues. From germline, CDR1 is MGHDK and CDR2 SYGVNS. V lost 6 bases to trimming and J lost 0 bases, with 15 bases between them. CDR3 sequence (DNA): TGTGCCAGCAGGGCAGAAGGGAGTTACTCTGGGGCCAACGTCCTGACTTTC. Its translation is CASRAEGSYSGANVLTF. Using reference TRBV25-1 and TRBJ2-6 for the parts outside the CDR3, the full variable domain is EADIYQTPRYLVIGTGKKITLECSQTMGHDKMYWYQQDPGMELHLIHYSYGVNSTEKGDLSSESTVSRIRTEHFPLTLESARPSHTSQYLCASRAEGSYSGANVLTFGAGSRLTVL.

The J gene is TRBJ2-2, the V gene TRBV5-6; 11 nucleotides match TRBD2. The CDR3 is 15 amino acids. V lost 4 bases, J lost 9 bases, and 8 bases stayed unmatched. Germline CDR1 and CDR2: SGHDT and YYEEEE. CDR3 residues: CASSPTSGGGRELFF. The CDR3 DNA reads as TGTGCCAGCAGCCCAACTAGCGGGGGTGGCCGGGAGCTGTTTTTT.

The chain combines TRBV9 with TRBJ2-7; maybe TRBD2 (6 bases). CDR1 and CDR2 (germline): SGDLS, YYNGEE. Trimming took 0 bases from V and 1 from J, leaving 8 bases between them. The length of the CDR3 is 14 residues. The DNA of the CDR3 is TGTGCCAGCAGCGTAGGGGCGGGGTCCTACGAGCAGTACTTC. It codes for CASSVGAGSYEQYF.